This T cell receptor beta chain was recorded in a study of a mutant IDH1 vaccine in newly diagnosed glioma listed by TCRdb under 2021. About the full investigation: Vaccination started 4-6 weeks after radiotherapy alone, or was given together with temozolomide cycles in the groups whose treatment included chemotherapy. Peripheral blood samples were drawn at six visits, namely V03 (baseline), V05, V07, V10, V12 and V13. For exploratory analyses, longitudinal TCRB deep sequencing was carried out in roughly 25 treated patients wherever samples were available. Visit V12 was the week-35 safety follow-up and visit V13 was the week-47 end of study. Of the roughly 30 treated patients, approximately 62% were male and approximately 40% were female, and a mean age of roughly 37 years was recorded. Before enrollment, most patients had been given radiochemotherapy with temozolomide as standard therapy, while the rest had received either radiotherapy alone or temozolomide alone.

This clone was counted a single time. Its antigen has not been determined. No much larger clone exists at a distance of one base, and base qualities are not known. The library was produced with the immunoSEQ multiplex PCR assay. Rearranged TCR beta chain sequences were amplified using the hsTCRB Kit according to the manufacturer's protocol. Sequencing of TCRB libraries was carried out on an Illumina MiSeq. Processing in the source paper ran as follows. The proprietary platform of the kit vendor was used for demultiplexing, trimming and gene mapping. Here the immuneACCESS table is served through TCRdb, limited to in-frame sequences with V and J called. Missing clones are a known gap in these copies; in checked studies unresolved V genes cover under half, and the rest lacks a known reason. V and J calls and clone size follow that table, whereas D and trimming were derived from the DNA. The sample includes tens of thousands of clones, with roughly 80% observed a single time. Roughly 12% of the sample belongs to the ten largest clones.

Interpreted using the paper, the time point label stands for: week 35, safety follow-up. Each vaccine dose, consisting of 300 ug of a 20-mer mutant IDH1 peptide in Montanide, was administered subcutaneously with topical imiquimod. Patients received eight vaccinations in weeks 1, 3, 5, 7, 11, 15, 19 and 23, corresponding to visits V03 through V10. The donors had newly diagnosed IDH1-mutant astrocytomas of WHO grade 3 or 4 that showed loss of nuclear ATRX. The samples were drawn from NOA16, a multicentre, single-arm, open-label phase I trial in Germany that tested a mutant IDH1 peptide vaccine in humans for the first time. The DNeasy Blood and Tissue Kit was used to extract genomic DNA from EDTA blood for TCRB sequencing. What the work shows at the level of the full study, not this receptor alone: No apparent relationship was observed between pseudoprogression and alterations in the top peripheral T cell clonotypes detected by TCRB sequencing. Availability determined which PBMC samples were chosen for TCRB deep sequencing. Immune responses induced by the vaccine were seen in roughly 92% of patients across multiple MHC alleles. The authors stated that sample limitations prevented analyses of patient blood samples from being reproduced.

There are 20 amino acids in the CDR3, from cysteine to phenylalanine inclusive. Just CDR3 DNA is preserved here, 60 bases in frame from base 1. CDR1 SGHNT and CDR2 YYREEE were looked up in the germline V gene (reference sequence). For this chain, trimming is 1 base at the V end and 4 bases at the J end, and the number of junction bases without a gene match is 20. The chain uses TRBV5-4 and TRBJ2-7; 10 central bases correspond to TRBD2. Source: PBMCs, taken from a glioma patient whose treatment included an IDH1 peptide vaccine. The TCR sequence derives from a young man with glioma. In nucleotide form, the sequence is TGTGCCAGCAGCTTGAGGAGGCTAGCGGGGGATCCGACCCAATTATACGAGCAGTACTTC. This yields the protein CASSLRRLAGDPTQLYEQYF. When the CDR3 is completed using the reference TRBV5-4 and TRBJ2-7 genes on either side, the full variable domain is ETGVTQSPTHLIKTRGQQVTLRCSSQSGHNTVSWYQQALGQGPQFIFQYYREEENGRGNFPPRFSGLQFPNYSSELNVNALELDDSALYLCASSLRRLAGDPTQLYEQYFGPGTRLTVT.